These 21 T cell receptor beta chains originate from one sample sequenced in a study of radiotherapy plus CTLA-4 blockade in lung cancer. Here immunoSEQ multiplex PCR was the method, and the copy in TCRdb shows in-frame clones only, minus some. The sample records around 78,000 clones, 60% to 85% being singletons. Sample: peripheral blood, taken from a patient treated with radiotherapy plus ipilimumab. These receptors were taken from a human donor with non-small cell lung cancer who had a partial response to radiotherapy plus ipilimumab. Some clones in this sample may be carry-over from other donors' samples.

CDR3 bases: TGCGCCAGCAGCCAAGAGATCTTGGAGGTTGAAGCTTTCTTT. Translating gives CASSQEILEVEAFF. The rearrangement joins TRBV4-1 to TRBJ1-1; unclear D gene. V lost 0 bases, J lost 7 bases, and 12 bases lay in between. The CDR3 covers 14 residues. CDR1 and CDR2 from the germline V gene are MGHRA and YSYEKL.

This chain links TRBV4-1 with TRBJ2-3; D remains unclear. The CDR3 length is 16 residues. The V gene's germline CDR1 is MGHRA and CDR2 YSYEKL. Trimming took 1 base from V and 4 from J, leaving 15 bases between them. CDR3: CASSQVFKFPADTQYF. CDR3 coding DNA: TGCGCCAGCAGCCAAGTGTTCAAGTTCCCGGCAGATACGCAGTATTTT.

This clone was observed a single time. This chain links TRBV7-9 with TRBJ2-3; D might be TRBD1 (7 bases). CDR3 size: 15 residues. V lost 5 bases, J lost 2 bases, and 14 bases lay in between. Looked up from germline, CDR1 is SEHNR and CDR2 is FQNEAQ (reference sequence). This CDR3 is CASSQGGLTTDTQYF. The DNA of the CDR3 is TGTGCCAGCAGCCAGGGGGGTCTAACCACAGATACGCAGTATTTT.

V is TRBV11-3 and J is TRBJ1-5; 9 bases line up with TRBD1. Germline V gene lookup returns CDR1 SGHNT and CDR2 YENEEA. V lost 0 bases and J lost 4; bases outside the gene matches: 7. The CDR3 is 17 residues long. The CDR3 is CASSLDRQGVVNQPQHF. In DNA form, the CDR3 reads TGTGCCAGCAGCTTAGATCGACAGGGGGTAGTAAATCAGCCCCAGCATTTT.

This sequence joins TRBV27 and TRBJ1-2, with 10 bases lining up with TRBD1. Looked up from germline, CDR1 is MNHEY and CDR2 is SMNVEV (reference sequence). The CDR3 spans 15 residues. Trimming cost V 2 bases and J 2 bases; bases outside gene matches: 2. The CDR3 DNA is TGTGCCAGCAGTTTAAGGACAGGGGGAAACTATGGCTACACCTTC. It yields the protein CASSLRTGGNYGYTF.

V is TRBV14 and J is TRBJ2-2; no reliable D call. The CDR3 covers 15 residues. V dropped 4 bases and J dropped 1 base, with 10 bases sitting between them. Germline V gene sequence: CDR1 SGHDN, CDR2 FVKESK. The chain's CDR3 is CASSPPPGNTGELFF. The CDR3 DNA reads TGTGCCAGCAGCCCCCCCCCGGGGAACACCGGGGAGCTGTTTTTT.

V is TRBV19 and J is TRBJ1-2; TRBD1 matches 8 bases. In germline, CDR1 is LNHDA, CDR2 SQIVND (reference sequence). This CDR3 is built from 14 residues. V was pared by 9 bases and J by 6 bases, with 12 bases of the junction left unmatched. The chain's CDR3 is CASRTGNQADGYTF. The CDR3 nucleotides read TGTGCCAGCCGGACAGGGAATCAGGCCGATGGCTACACCTTC.

The V gene is TRBV7-6, the J gene TRBJ2-2, with 8 bases fitting TRBD2. Germline CDR1 reads SGHVS; CDR2 reads FNYEAQ. This CDR3 has 16 amino acids. The ends lost 0 bases at V and 1 base at J; junction bases unmatched: 1. CDR3 loop: CASSLAAGGNTGELFF. DNA of the CDR3: TGTGCCAGCAGCTTAGCGGCGGGGGGGAACACCGGGGAGCTGTTTTTT.

This clone came up a few times. This sample also contains other DNA sequences that code for the same CDR3. J is TRBJ2-7 and V is TRBV28, with 10 bases matching TRBD2. Per the germline V gene, CDR1 is MDHEN and CDR2 is SYDVKM. The CDR3 is 14 residues long. Trimming took 6 bases from V and 1 from J; bases not matched to a gene: 3. CDR3 amino acids: CASSLTSGSYEQYF. The CDR3 DNA reads TGTGCCAGCAGCCTGACTAGCGGGTCCTACGAGCAGTACTTC.

The CDR3 coding sequence is TGTGCCAGCAGTTACGGGGATGGAGGTCAGCCCCAGCATTTT. This encodes CASSYGDGGQPQHF. The chain joins TRBV6-6 to TRBJ1-5; D gene uncertain. Germline V gives CDR1 MNHNY, CDR2 SVGAGI (reference sequence). V shed 2 bases and J shed 6 bases, with 11 bases lying between them. The CDR3 has 14 amino acids.

This sequence joins TRBV6-1 and TRBJ1-1, with 7 bases identical to TRBD1. This CDR3 has 14 amino acids. V shed 5 bases, J shed 2 bases, and the junction held 5 bases outside the gene matches. Germline CDR1 and CDR2: MNHNS and SASEGT. In DNA form, the CDR3 reads TGTGCCAGCAGTAACAGGGGAATAAACACTGAAGCTTTCTTT. Amino acids: CASSNRGINTEAFF.

This chain uses TRBV4-2 with TRBJ1-4; D ambiguous. Germline CDR1 is LGHNA and CDR2 is YNFKEQ. The V gene lost 3 bases and the J gene lost 0 bases, with 8 bases spanning the gap. The CDR3 is made up of 15 amino acids. CDR3 loop: CASSQADATNEKLFF. Here the CDR3 DNA reads TGTGCCAGCAGCCAGGCCGATGCAACTAATGAAAAACTGTTTTTT.

The chain couples TRBV30 to TRBJ2-2, with 12 bases aligning to TRBD2. The CDR3 sequence is 16 residues long. V was clipped by 2 bases and J by 6 bases; unmatched bases: 7. Germline CDR1 reads GTSNPN; CDR2 reads SVGIG (reference sequence). CDR3 bases: TGTGCCTGGAGTAGAACTAGCGGGAGGTCCGCCGGGGAGCTGTTTTTT. Its translation: CAWSRTSGRSAGELFF.

The gene calls are TRBV9 and TRBJ1-6; TRBD1 matches at 10 bases. CDR1 and CDR2 (germline): SGDLS, YYNGEE. V was pared by 0 bases and J by 7 bases, with 13 bases of the junction left unmatched. This CDR3 spans 19 amino acids. In DNA, the CDR3 is TGTGCCAGCAGCGTAGTGGGACAGGGGCCCTGGGGGGAGAATTCACCCCTCCACTTT. Its protein product is CASSVVGQGPWGENSPLHF.

This clone appeared a single time. The rearrangement links TRBV1 to TRBJ2-3; the table's D call TRBD2 went unverified against the DNA. TRBV1 is a documented pseudogene. The CDR3 has 17 amino acids. This CDR3 is CTSSQKLAGGPTDTQYF. CDR3 nucleotide sequence: TGCACCAGCAGCCAAAAACTAGCGGGAGGGCCGACAGATACGCAGTATTTT.

The rearrangement uses TRBV5-1 and TRBJ1-4; TRBD1 aligns across 8 bases. The CDR3 runs to 15 residues. The germline CDR1 and CDR2 sequences are SGHRS and YFSETQ. The V gene end was trimmed by 1 base and the J gene end by 8 bases; junction bases not matched to a gene: 7. DNA for the CDR3: TGCGCCAGCAGCTTGTCCGGACAGGGTCGCGAAAAACTGTTTTTT. Translation gives CASSLSGQGREKLFF.

This clone was seen only once. V gene TRBV7-2 combines with J gene TRBJ2-4, with 8 bases lining up with TRBD2. Per the germline V gene, CDR1 is SGHTA and CDR2 is FQGNSA. V gave up 5 bases and J gave up 8 bases; unmatched junction bases: 8. The CDR3 has 14 residues. The CDR3 is CASSPDAGRDIQYF. CDR3 bases: TGTGCCAGCAGCCCGGACGCCGGGAGGGACATTCAGTACTTC.

The chain employs TRBV5-1 and TRBJ1-1, with a tentative D call TRBD1 (5 bases). This CDR3 has 15 amino acids. Germline lookup yields CDR1 SGHRS and CDR2 YFSETQ. V lost 0 bases, J lost 1 base, and 10 bases lay in between. CDR3 coding DNA: TGCGCCAGCAGCTTGGCCGCTGGGGCGAACACTGAAGCTTTCTTT. This codes for CASSLAAGANTEAFF.

Written as DNA, the CDR3 is TGTGCCAGCAGGGGACAGAATGATTCACCCCTCCACTTT. It codes for CASRGQNDSPLHF. V gene TRBV28 combines with J gene TRBJ1-6; 7 bases are a match to TRBD1. The germline gives CDR1 MDHEN, CDR2 SYDVKM. Unmatched junction bases numbered 4, after V lost 6 bases and J lost 8 bases. This CDR3 comprises 13 residues.

This chain links TRBV6-1 with TRBJ2-1, with TRBD1 matching 9 bases. The CDR3 length is 15 residues. CDR1 is MNHNS and CDR2 is SASEGT in the germline V gene. After removal of 7 bases from V and 9 bases from J, the junction contained 13 bases not matched to a gene. The CDR3 reads CASTEPGQGLSEQFF. The DNA for the CDR3 is TGTGCCAGCACCGAACCCGGACAGGGGCTCAGTGAGCAGTTCTTC.

This clone has a single count. The chain is built from TRBV6-1 and TRBJ2-7; D call uncertain. V was clipped by 2 bases and J by 6 bases, with 14 bases between them. CDR3 length equals 14 residues. Germline CDR1 reads MNHNS; CDR2 reads SASEGT. CDR3 region: CASSESARLSEQYF. In DNA, the CDR3 is TGTGCCAGCAGTGAATCCGCACGACTCAGCGAGCAGTACTTC.